This entry features one TCR beta chain sequence. The sample originates from a study of control samples from healthy donors and cancer patients. The CDR3 runs to 15 residues. Germline lookup yields CDR1 MNHEY and CDR2 SMNVEV (reference sequence). The V gene end was trimmed by 2 bases and the J gene end by 5 bases; junction bases not matched to a gene: 4. TCRdb keeps only in-frame clones here, not all; method: immunoSEQ multiplex PCR. The table records 73,000 or so clones, over 75% of them present only once. The sequence was obtained from a woman in her 50s in good health. The specimen sequenced was blood. The rearrangement joins TRBV27 to TRBJ2-7; 12 bases agree with TRBD2. The CDR3 DNA reads as TGTGCCAGCAGTTTAAAGACTAGCGGGAGTCACGAGCAGTACTTC. Translated: CASSLKTSGSHEQYF.